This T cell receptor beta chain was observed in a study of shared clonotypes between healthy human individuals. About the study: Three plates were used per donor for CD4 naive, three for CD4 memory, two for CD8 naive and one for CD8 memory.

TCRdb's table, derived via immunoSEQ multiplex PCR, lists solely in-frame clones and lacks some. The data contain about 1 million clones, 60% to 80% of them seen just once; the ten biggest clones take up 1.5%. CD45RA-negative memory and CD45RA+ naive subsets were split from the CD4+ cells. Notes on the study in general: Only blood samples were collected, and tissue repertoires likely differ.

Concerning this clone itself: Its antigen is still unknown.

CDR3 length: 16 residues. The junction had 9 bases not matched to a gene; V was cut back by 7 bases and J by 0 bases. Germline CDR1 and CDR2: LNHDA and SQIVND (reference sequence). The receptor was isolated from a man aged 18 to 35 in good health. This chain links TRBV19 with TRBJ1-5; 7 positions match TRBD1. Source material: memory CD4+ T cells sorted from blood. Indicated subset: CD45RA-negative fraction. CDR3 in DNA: TGTGCCAGTAAGGAGACAGGGCTTTATAGCAATCAGCCCCAGCATTTT. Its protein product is CASKETGLYSNQPQHF. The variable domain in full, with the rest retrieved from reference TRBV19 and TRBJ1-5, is DGGITQSPKYLFRKEGQNVTLSCEQNLNHDAMYWYRQDPGQGLRLIYYSQIVNDFQKGDIAEGYSVSREKKESFPLTVTSAQKNPTAFYLCASKETGLYSNQPQHFGDGTRLSIL.